A selection of T cell receptor beta chains follows, all from one sample in a study of CD8 T cells in Susac syndrome. MiXCR, run by TCRdb on the immunoSEQ multiplex PCR reads, gives a single entry per CDR3 protein. The sample has about 240,000 distinct CDR3 sequences; 90% to 96% are singletons. Sequenced sample: CD4+ T cells from PBMCs. All receptors derive from a human donor with Susac syndrome. Each CDR3 is given with its conserved first and last residue. Each record gives: V gene, clone size, D gene, CDR3 length, J gene, CDR3 protein, CDR3 DNA. D genes are given only for firm matches. Clone size, where shown, is once, few, many, or a class for clones that have expanded.

V gene: TRBV5-6
clone size: .
D gene: TRBD2
CDR3 length: 15
J gene: TRBJ2-1
CDR3 protein: CASSLEAGAVNEQFF
CDR3 DNA: TGTGCCAGCAGCTTGGAAGCGGGAGCTGTAAATGAGCAGTTCTTC

V gene: TRBV11-2
clone size: .
D gene: .
CDR3 length: 15
J gene: TRBJ2-7
CDR3 protein: CASSLKSTEIYEQYF
CDR3 DNA: TGTGCCAGCAGCTTAAAATCGACAGAAATCTACGAGCAGTACTTC

V gene: TRBV20-1
clone size: .
D gene: TRBD1
CDR3 length: 12
J gene: TRBJ1-1
CDR3 protein: CSARGDRDEAFF
CDR3 DNA: TGCAGTGCTAGAGGGGACAGGGATGAAGCTTTCTTT

V gene: TRBV20-1
clone size: .
D gene: .
CDR3 length: 13
J gene: TRBJ2-7
CDR3 protein: CSAKDPLSYEQYF
CDR3 DNA: TGCAGTGCTAAGGACCCTCTTTCCTACGAGCAGTACTTC

V gene: TRBV2
clone size: .
D gene: TRBD1
CDR3 length: 15
J gene: TRBJ1-2
CDR3 protein: CASRTGTGGGYGYTF
CDR3 DNA: TGTGCCAGCAGAACCGGGACAGGGGGCGGCTATGGCTACACCTTC

V gene: TRBV4-1
clone size: .
D gene: .
CDR3 length: 14
J gene: TRBJ1-5
CDR3 protein: CASSQQGTNQPQHF
CDR3 DNA: TGCGCCAGCAGCCAACAGGGGACAAATCAGCCCCAGCATTTT

V gene: TRBV20-1
clone size: .
D gene: .
CDR3 length: 14
J gene: TRBJ1-1
CDR3 protein: CSASGGIMNTEAFF
CDR3 DNA: TGCAGTGCTAGTGGGGGGATTATGAACACTGAAGCTTTCTTT

V gene: TRBV7-9
clone size: .
D gene: .
CDR3 length: 16
J gene: TRBJ2-6
CDR3 protein: CASSTSEWDRANVLTF
CDR3 DNA: TGTGCCAGCAGCACGTCAGAGTGGGACAGGGCCAACGTCCTGACTTTC

V gene: TRBV2
clone size: .
D gene: .
CDR3 length: 13
J gene: TRBJ2-5
CDR3 protein: CASSGVVGETQYF
CDR3 DNA: TGTGCCAGCAGTGGGGTAGTAGGAGAGACCCAGTACTTC

V gene: TRBV20-1
clone size: .
D gene: TRBD2
CDR3 length: 14
J gene: TRBJ2-1
CDR3 protein: CSATGTSWYNEQFF
CDR3 DNA: TGCAGTGCAACCGGGACTAGCTGGTACAATGAGCAGTTCTTC

V gene: TRBV3-1
clone size: .
D gene: .
CDR3 length: 16
J gene: TRBJ2-2
CDR3 protein: CASSQDGTIQTGELFF
CDR3 DNA: TGTGCCAGCAGCCAAGATGGAACCATCCAAACCGGGGAGCTGTTTTTT

V gene: TRBV7-9
clone size: .
D gene: .
CDR3 length: 14
J gene: TRBJ1-2
CDR3 protein: CASSLVSGIGGYTF
CDR3 DNA: TGTGCCAGCAGCTTAGTATCAGGGATAGGAGGCTACACCTTC

V gene: TRBV10-3
clone size: .
D gene: TRBD2
CDR3 length: 14
J gene: TRBJ2-7
CDR3 protein: CASSYTSGSGEQYF
CDR3 DNA: TGTGCCTCCTCCTACACAAGCGGGAGCGGCGAGCAGTACTTC

V gene: TRBV18
clone size: .
D gene: TRBD1
CDR3 length: 17
J gene: TRBJ1-2
CDR3 protein: CASSPLGQGALTDGYTF
CDR3 DNA: TGTGCCAGCTCACCACTCGGGCAGGGGGCGTTAACGGATGGCTACACCTTC

V gene: TRBV24-1
clone size: .
D gene: TRBD2
CDR3 length: 16
J gene: TRBJ2-1
CDR3 protein: CATSDAVAGKGDEQFF
CDR3 DNA: TGTGCCACCAGTGACGCTGTAGCGGGAAAGGGCGATGAGCAGTTCTTC

V gene: TRBV12-3/TRBV12-4
clone size: .
D gene: .
CDR3 length: 13
J gene: TRBJ2-5
CDR3 protein: CASSPGTWETQYF
CDR3 DNA: TGTGCCAGCAGTCCCGGGACATGGGAGACCCAGTACTTC

V gene: TRBV20-1
clone size: .
D gene: .
CDR3 length: 12
J gene: TRBJ1-2
CDR3 protein: CSALQTGYGYTF
CDR3 DNA: TGCAGTGCCCTCCAAACAGGGTATGGCTACACCTTC

V gene: TRBV3-1
clone size: .
D gene: TRBD2
CDR3 length: 16
J gene: TRBJ2-1
CDR3 protein: CASSQDAGGAPNEQFF
CDR3 DNA: TGTGCCAGCAGCCAAGACGCGGGAGGGGCACCCAATGAGCAGTTCTTC

V gene: TRBV27
clone size: .
D gene: TRBD1
CDR3 length: 18
J gene: TRBJ2-3
CDR3 protein: CASSLIPSLGGEVDTQYF
CDR3 DNA: TGTGCCAGCAGCCTAATACCCTCGTTAGGGGGCGAGGTAGATACGCAGTATTTT

V gene: TRBV3-1
clone size: .
D gene: TRBD1
CDR3 length: 15
J gene: TRBJ1-2
CDR3 protein: CASSPYETGTYGYTF
CDR3 DNA: TGTGCCAGCAGCCCCTACGAGACAGGGACCTATGGCTACACCTTC

V gene: TRBV12-5
clone size: once
D gene: .
CDR3 length: 14
J gene: TRBJ2-2
CDR3 protein: CASGLGLDSGELFF
CDR3 DNA: TGTGCTAGTGGTTTGGGACTAGACTCCGGGGAGCTGTTTTTT

V gene: TRBV4-2
clone size: once
D gene: TRBD2
CDR3 length: 15
J gene: TRBJ2-2
CDR3 protein: CASSQAAGAVGELFF
CDR3 DNA: TGTGCCAGCAGCCAAGCGGCGGGAGCCGTCGGGGAGCTGTTTTTT

V gene: TRBV20-1
clone size: .
D gene: TRBD1
CDR3 length: 13
J gene: TRBJ1-2
CDR3 protein: CSAGGQSNYGYTF
CDR3 DNA: TGCAGTGCTGGGGGACAGTCAAACTATGGCTACACCTTC

V gene: TRBV6-5
clone size: .
D gene: .
CDR3 length: 16
J gene: TRBJ2-7
CDR3 protein: CASSYSGQPLVYEQYF
CDR3 DNA: TGTGCCAGCAGTTACTCTGGACAGCCCTTGGTCTACGAGCAGTACTTC